A single sample gave rise to the 31 T cell receptor beta chains below, sequenced in a study of blood T cell repertoires in COVID-19. Produced via immunoSEQ multiplex PCR; TCRdb's table is partial and in-frame only. This table holds around 290,000 clones, about 88% found once. Sequencing was performed on PBMCs or T cells enriched from blood (not recorded which). The receptors here all came from a woman aged 60-75 years in a cohort exposed to, infected with or recovered from COVID-19 (not recorded which).

The genes are TRBV15 and TRBJ2-1, with 11 bases lining up with TRBD1. With V trimmed by 7 bases and J by 4 bases, 9 bases remained unmatched. Germline CDR1 reads LNHNV; CDR2 reads YYDKDF (reference sequence). There are 16 residues in the CDR3. The CDR3 is CATKGPGTGGYNEQFF. The CDR3 nucleotides are TGTGCCACCAAAGGGCCCGGGACAGGGGGATACAATGAGCAGTTCTTC.

This clone was detected only once. The chain couples TRBV5-8 to TRBJ2-7; TRBD2 matches at 13 bases. V shed 4 bases and J 3 bases; nucleotides not matched to a gene: 4. There are 15 residues in the CDR3. The germline V gene encodes CDR1 SGHTS and CDR2 YDEGEE. The CDR3 DNA sequence: TGTGCCAGCAGCGGCGGACTAGCGGGAGTCTACGAGCAGTACTTC. This translates into CASSGGLAGVYEQYF.

J is TRBJ2-4 and V is TRBV29-1, with D tentatively TRBD1 (7 bases). The CDR3 has 13 amino acids. CDR1 and CDR2 from the germline V gene are SQVTM and ANQGSEA. Trimming removed 1 base from V and 7 bases from J, with 11 bases in between. The chain's CDR3 is CSVEGQGGNIQYF. The DNA of the CDR3 is TGCAGCGTTGAAGGTCAGGGGGGCAACATTCAGTACTTC.

The rearrangement joins TRBV2 to TRBJ2-1, with D possibly being TRBD2 (6 bases). The germline V gene encodes CDR1 SNHLY and CDR2 FYNNEI. V was pared by 10 bases and J by 3 bases, with 16 bases between. The CDR3 runs 14 residues. The CDR3 here is CAIVRDSYYNEQFF. Written as DNA, the CDR3 is TGTGCCATTGTACGGGACTCCTACTACAATGAGCAGTTCTTC.

The V and J genes are TRBV7-9 and TRBJ1-4, with D unresolved. Germline V CDR1 and CDR2: SEHNR, FQNEAQ (reference sequence). The V and J ends lost 4 bases and 5 bases respectively, with 20 bases between them. This CDR3 region has 17 residues. CDR3 DNA: TGTGCCAGCAGCTCCCCCGGGGTAGGGCTGGGGAATGAAAAACTGTTTTTT. Amino acid sequence: CASSSPGVGLGNEKLFF.

The V and J genes are TRBV19 and TRBJ1-1; D may be TRBD1 (6 bases). V was clipped by 5 bases and J by 1 base, with 11 bases between them. Germline CDR1 is LNHDA and CDR2 is SQIVND (reference sequence). The CDR3 sequence is 14 residues long. CDR3 nucleotides: TGTGCCAGTAGTGAGGGACAATCGAACACTGAAGCTTTCTTT. Its translation is CASSEGQSNTEAFF.

This clone was detected only a few times. The V and J genes are TRBV11-2 and TRBJ1-2; D not certain. The CDR3 has 15 amino acids. V lost 4 bases to trimming and J lost 4 bases, with 16 bases between them. Germline V gives CDR1 SGHAT, CDR2 FQNNGV. The CDR3 DNA reads as TGTGCCAGCAGCTCCCGCAGGTTCCAAATCTATGGCTACACCTTC. Its translation is CASSSRRFQIYGYTF.

The CDR3 sequence is CASSSGQYSNYGYTF. In nucleotides, the CDR3 is TGTGCCAGCTCATCCGGACAGTACTCTAACTATGGCTACACCTTC. V gene TRBV18 combines with J gene TRBJ1-2; TRBD1 is a possible D gene (6 bases). The CDR3 contains 15 residues. CDR1 KGHSH and CDR2 LQKENI come from the germline V gene. With 5 bases removed from V and 0 bases from J, the gap between germline ends came to 13 bases.

The CDR3 DNA is TGTGCCAGTAGCAGAGACAGGCTGAACACTGAAGCTTTCTTT. The encoded protein is CASSRDRLNTEAFF. This sequence joins TRBV19 and TRBJ1-1, with a tentative D call TRBD1 (6 bases). Germline loops: CDR1 LNHDA, CDR2 SQIVND (reference sequence). Trimming took off 6 bases at V and 0 bases at J, with 11 bases between the two ends. The CDR3 has 14 residues.

This clone occurred a few times. V usage is TRBV5-1 and J usage is TRBJ2-1; 9 bases line up with TRBD2. The CDR3 consists of 17 residues. Trimming removed 1 base from V and 2 bases from J; junction bases left unmatched: 7. The germline gives CDR1 SGHRS, CDR2 YFSETQ. The CDR3 here is CASSLWSLAGAYNEQFF. The CDR3 DNA reads TGCGCCAGCAGCTTGTGGTCACTAGCGGGCGCCTACAATGAGCAGTTCTTC.

The chain joins TRBV29-1 to TRBJ2-7, with TRBD2 matching over 12 bases. The CDR3 totals 19 residues. Germline V lookup: CDR1 SQVTM, CDR2 ANQGSEA. V gave up 4 bases and J gave up 2 bases; unmatched junction bases: 18. CDR3 nucleotide sequence: TGCAGCGTTGTGTTGGGGCGACTAGCGGGAGAAACCCCCCCCTACGAGCAGTACTTC. Translation: CSVVLGRLAGETPPYEQYF.

This clone appeared once. The CDR3 loop reads CASSFSGSGDTQYF. The CDR3 DNA sequence: TGTGCCAGCAGCTTTAGCGGGAGTGGAGATACGCAGTATTTT. The rearrangement uses TRBV7-3 and TRBJ2-3, with TRBD2 matching over 9 bases. V lost 3 bases, J lost 5 bases, and 3 bases stayed unmatched. The CDR3 totals 14 residues. Germline V gene lookup returns CDR1 SGHTA and CDR2 FQGTGA.

The genes are TRBV9 and TRBJ2-1; no definite D call. The length of the CDR3 is 15 residues. The V end was cut by 3 bases, the J end by 6 bases, with 16 bases between. Germline CDR1 SGDLS, CDR2 YYNGEE. CDR3 bases: TGTGCCAGCAGCGGATTAGGTGACTCTCCCAATGAGCAGTTCTTC. Translating gives CASSGLGDSPNEQFF.

The chain combines TRBV14 with TRBJ2-1, with D possibly being TRBD2 (6 bases). The CDR3 is 11 amino acids. Trimming pared 1 base from V and 13 bases from J, leaving 8 bases between. Germline V lookup: CDR1 SGHDN, CDR2 FVKESK. In nucleotides, the CDR3 is TGTGCCAGCAGCCAAGCGGGGGTTCAGTTCTTC. Its translation: CASSQAGVQFF.

This chain links TRBV21-1 with TRBJ1-5. TRBV21-1 is recorded as a pseudogene. The CDR3 extends over 15 amino acids. The CDR3: CASSKGGLSNQPQHF. The CDR3 region has the DNA TGTGCCAGCAGCAAAGGCGGACTCAGCAATCAGCCCCAGCATTTT.

The rearrangement uses TRBV5-6 and TRBJ2-1; the D is unclear. The CDR3 totals 12 residues. Germline lookup yields CDR1 SGHDT and CDR2 YYEEEE. V was pared by 2 bases and J by 6 bases, with 6 bases between. CDR3 region: CASSLSSNEQFF. CDR3 nucleotide sequence: TGTGCCAGCAGCTTATCTAGCAATGAGCAGTTCTTC.

The gene calls are TRBV15 and TRBJ2-5; D gene ambiguous. The CDR3 totals 15 residues. Trimming left V 1 base short and J 0 bases short, with 9 bases between. Germline CDR1 and CDR2: LNHNV and YYDKDF (reference sequence). This CDR3 is CATSRATEYQETQYF. In DNA form, the CDR3 reads TGTGCCACCAGCAGAGCTACAGAGTACCAAGAGACCCAGTACTTC.

This chain connects TRBV21-1 to TRBJ1-1; the table's D call TRBD1 went unverified against the DNA. TRBV21-1 is marked as a pseudogene. This CDR3 region has 14 residues. The CDR3 DNA reads TGTGCCAGCAGCAGGACAGGGGGGAACACTGAAGCTTTCTTT. Translating gives CASSRTGGNTEAFF.

The chain carries TRBV7-9 and TRBJ2-5; TRBD1 matches 8 bases. The V segment lost 5 bases and the J segment 4 bases; nucleotides outside the gene matches: 9. This CDR3 has 15 residues. From germline, CDR1 is SEHNR and CDR2 FQNEAQ (reference sequence). CDR3 DNA: TGTGCCAGCAGCCCCGGGACAGGAGGTGGAGAGACCCAGTACTTC. It yields the protein CASSPGTGGGETQYF.

For this clone: This CDR3 is also generated by other DNA sequences in the sample. The chain recombines TRBV5-1 with TRBJ2-1; 15 bases are a match to TRBD2. Unmatched junction bases numbered 3, after V lost 4 bases and J lost 7 bases. Germline CDR1 SGHRS, CDR2 YFSETQ. The CDR3 sequence is 15 residues long. The CDR3 protein is CASSPGLAGGNEQFF. The CDR3, as DNA: TGCGCCAGCAGCCCGGGACTAGCGGGAGGAAATGAGCAGTTCTTC.

The chain recombines TRBV15 with TRBJ2-7; a possible D gene is TRBD1 (5 bases). V was shortened by 0 bases and J by 13 bases, with 10 bases between the two germline ends. This CDR3 comprises 11 residues. Germline lookup yields CDR1 LNHNV and CDR2 YYDKDF (reference sequence). CDR3 amino acids: CATSRDGARYF. CDR3 DNA: TGTGCCACCAGCAGAGATGGGGCCAGATACTTC.

This chain links TRBV21-1 with TRBJ1-1; the table's D call of TRBD1 was not tested on the DNA. TRBV21-1 is an annotated pseudogene. This CDR3 is 15 amino acids long. CDR3 in amino acids: CASSKGGLVNTEAFF. CDR3 nucleotides: TGTGCCAGCAGCAAAGGGGGGCTGGTGAACACTGAAGCTTTCTTT.

This clone was detected only once. V is TRBV6-1 and J is TRBJ1-2; 7 positions match TRBD1. The CDR3 sequence is 15 residues long. In germline, CDR1 is MNHNS, CDR2 SASEGT. With 3 bases clipped from V and 3 bases from J, the junction kept 7 bases outside the gene matches. For the CDR3, the DNA is TGTGCCAGCAGTGATACCGGGACAGCATACTATGGCTACACCTTC. Amino acids: CASSDTGTAYYGYTF.

This chain's CDR3 is CASTRDLALSEQFF. CDR3 DNA: TGTGCCAGCACCCGGGACTTGGCCCTAAGTGAGCAGTTCTTC. The chain uses TRBV6-6 and TRBJ2-1; a possible D gene is TRBD2 (6 bases). This CDR3 has 14 amino acids. Germline CDR1 reads MNHNY; CDR2 reads SVGAGI (reference sequence). Between the trimmed V and J ends, which lost 7 bases and 9 bases, there was a span of 19 bases.

This sequence joins TRBV11-2 and TRBJ2-7; D possibly corresponds to TRBD1 (6 bases). V gave up 5 bases and J gave up 4 bases, with 15 bases separating them. This CDR3 is built from 14 residues. Germline V lookup: CDR1 SGHAT, CDR2 FQNNGV. CDR3 amino acids: CASSPLRGLYEQYF. The CDR3 DNA sequence: TGTGCCAGCAGCCCCCTCAGGGGTTTATACGAGCAGTACTTC.

The V and J genes are TRBV4-2 and TRBJ2-2, with 16 bases fitting TRBD2. The V gene's germline CDR1 is LGHNA and CDR2 YNFKEQ. J lost 3 bases, V lost 3 bases, and 10 bases had no gene match. CDR3 length equals 20 residues. The CDR3 DNA follows: TGTGCCAGCAGCCAGGGACTAGCGGGAGGGCCCGGAGGGGACACCGGGGAGCTGTTTTTT. It codes for CASSQGLAGGPGGDTGELFF.

CDR3 loop: CASSRGRVPTDTQYF. The CDR3 DNA follows: TGTGCCAGCAGCCGCGGGAGGGTACCAACAGATACGCAGTATTTT. J is TRBJ2-3 and V is TRBV14, with 9 bases identical to TRBD2. Per germline, CDR1 SGHDN and CDR2 FVKESK. There are 15 residues in the CDR3. Trimming cost V 4 bases and J 3 bases; bases outside gene matches: 5.

The V gene is TRBV6-5, the J gene TRBJ2-3, with 9 nucleotides matching TRBD2. The CDR3 loop spans 15 amino acids. V dropped 4 bases and J dropped 3; count of bases not matched to a gene: 5. The germline V gene has CDR1 MNHEY and CDR2 SVGAGI. The CDR3 protein is CASSSAGGRTDTQYF. CDR3 coding DNA: TGTGCCAGCAGTTCTGCGGGGGGGCGTACAGATACGCAGTATTTT.

The rearrangement links TRBV19 to TRBJ1-1, with D unclear. The CDR3 runs to 12 residues. From germline, CDR1 is LNHDA and CDR2 SQIVND (reference sequence). The V end was cut by 6 bases, the J end by 1 base, with 6 bases between. CDR3: CASRPGNTEAFF. The CDR3 DNA reads TGTGCCAGTAGACCAGGGAACACTGAAGCTTTCTTT. The full variable domain, its missing parts supplied by reference TRBV19 and TRBJ1-1, is DGGITQSPKYLFRKEGQNVTLSCEQNLNHDAMYWYRQDPGQGLRLIYYSQIVNDFQKGDIAEGYSVSREKKESFPLTVTSAQKNPTAFYLCASRPGNTEAFFGQGTRLTVV.

This chain links TRBV3-1 (or the pseudogene TRBV3-2) with TRBJ1-2, with D possibly matching TRBD1 (6 bases). In germline, CDR1 is LGHDT, CDR2 YNNKEL (reference sequence). The CDR3 sequence is 16 residues long. Deletions cut 1 base from V and 2 bases from J, with 14 bases between. The CDR3 DNA is TGTGCCAGCAGCCAAGCGGCAACCAGGGGCAACTATGGCTACACCTTC. This encodes CASSQAATRGNYGYTF.

The chain employs TRBV2 and TRBJ1-1; D call uncertain. CDR1 and CDR2 from the germline V gene are SNHLY and FYNNEI. The CDR3 consists of 15 residues. The V and J ends lost 1 base and 1 base respectively, with 10 bases between them. CDR3 sequence (DNA): TGTGCCAGCAGTGAAGAGAGAGGGAGGAACACTGAAGCTTTCTTT. Its translation: CASSEERGRNTEAFF.